This record concerns one T cell receptor beta chain sequence. Antigen: not known. This may be a read error, as it is one base from a much larger clone. The sample originates from a study of blood T cells in healthy people across ages. Looked up from germline, CDR1 is ENHRY and CDR2 is SYGVKD. This CDR3 spans 14 amino acids. The use of a sample-barcoded 5' primer and a J-beta primer mix characterized a second PCR of about 7 to 12 cycles. TCRdb redid the calling of the 5' RACE reads with MiXCR, one entry per CDR3 protein. Among about 1.7 million distinct CDR3 sequences, under 30% were seen once, and the ten largest hold roughly 8%. Findings of the study overall: Any conclusive comparison of naive versus antigen-experienced cells was prevented by using unsorted PBMCs. Naive T cell percentage and TCR beta diversity correlated strongly.

This chain uses TRBV10-3 with TRBJ2-7; 9 bases match TRBD1. This receptor was taken from a woman in her 30s in good health. Sequenced material: blood. Here the CDR3 DNA reads TGTGCCATCAGTGAGTCCGGGACAGGGTACGAGCAGGACTTC. It encodes CAISESGTGYEQDF.